This T cell receptor beta chain was identified in a study of metastatic and nonmetastatic thyroid tumors. Study in general: For malignant and benign thyroid patients, tumor or nodule tissue and blood were the sources whose repertoires were compared.

The CDR3 consists of 20 residues. Germline loops: CDR1 DFQATT, CDR2 SNEGSKA (reference sequence). V was pared by 0 bases and J by 5 bases, with 32 bases between. TCRdb re-processed the PCR reads through MiXCR. Of about 38,000 clones in the sample, about 29% were seen once. About this clone: The conserved closing phenylalanine or tryptophan is absent in this CDR3, likely reflecting a read error. The sample holds other DNA sequences that translate to the same CDR3.

Each patient came to thyroid surgery without any prior treatment (of any kind). J is TRBJ2-7 and V is TRBV20-1; possibly TRBD1 or TRBD2 for D (6 bases each). The sample was blood. The clonotype comes from a male donor with papillary thyroid cancer or a benign thyroid nodule (not recorded which). Some clones in this sample may be carry-over from other donors' samples. The CDR3 region is CSARDEGGSTKGGFIHEQYS. The CDR3 DNA follows: TGCAGTGCTAGAGATGAGGGCGGGTCAACCAAAGGGGGGTTTATCCACGAGCAGTACTCC.